The T cell receptor (beta chain) under discussion was sequenced for a study of vaccination and CD4 T cells after COVID-19. Overall study context: Overlapping SARS-CoV-2, HCoV-NL63, HCoV-OC43 and HCoV-229E spike peptides stimulated the cells.

The germline CDR1 and CDR2 sequences are SNHLY and FYNNEI. This CDR3 is built from 14 residues. Trimming took off 7 bases at V and 3 bases at J, with 14 bases between the two ends. This clonotype was seen only a few times. Its antigen remains unknown. Specified treatment: roughly 10-day PBMC culture with coronavirus spike peptide pools or control peptides (ViraFEST assay). An Oncomine TCR Beta short-read assay was used to sequence the DNA from cultured CD4+ T cells. TCRdb processed the PCR reads anew with MiXCR; each CDR3 protein has one entry. The sample has under 15,000 distinct CDR3 sequences, roughly 36% seen once.

The sample comprised cultured CD4+ T cells from blood. The clonotype originates from a human donor with COVID-19. The chain joins TRBV2 to TRBJ2-3; possibly TRBD1 for D (6 bases). CDR3 in amino acids: CASTTTGATDTQYF. CDR3 sequence (DNA): TGTGCCAGCACCACGACAGGTGCGACAGATACGCAGTATTTT.